The present T cell receptor (beta chain) was sequenced within a study of patients and donors after allogeneic stem cell transplantation. The CDR3 is 13 residues long. Germline values: CDR1 DFQATT, CDR2 SNEGSKA (reference sequence). V lost 4 bases to trimming and J lost 6 bases, with 14 bases between them. MiXCR, run by TCRdb on the RT-PCR reads, gives a single entry per CDR3 protein. The sample includes roughly 880,000 distinct CDR3 sequences, more than 15% of them seen just once. The TCR sequence derives from a human donor who was either an allogeneic HSCT recipient or a stem cell or donor lymphocyte infusion donor (not recorded which). It is not recorded whose cells these are; they may come from a transplant donor. The material sequenced was blood, either unsorted or a sorted T cell fraction (not recorded which). The chain has TRBV20-1 and TRBJ2-3, with D unresolved. In nucleotides, the CDR3 is TGCAGTGCTATATTTTCCCACTCGGATACGCAGTATTTT. Its translation: CSAIFSHSDTQYF.